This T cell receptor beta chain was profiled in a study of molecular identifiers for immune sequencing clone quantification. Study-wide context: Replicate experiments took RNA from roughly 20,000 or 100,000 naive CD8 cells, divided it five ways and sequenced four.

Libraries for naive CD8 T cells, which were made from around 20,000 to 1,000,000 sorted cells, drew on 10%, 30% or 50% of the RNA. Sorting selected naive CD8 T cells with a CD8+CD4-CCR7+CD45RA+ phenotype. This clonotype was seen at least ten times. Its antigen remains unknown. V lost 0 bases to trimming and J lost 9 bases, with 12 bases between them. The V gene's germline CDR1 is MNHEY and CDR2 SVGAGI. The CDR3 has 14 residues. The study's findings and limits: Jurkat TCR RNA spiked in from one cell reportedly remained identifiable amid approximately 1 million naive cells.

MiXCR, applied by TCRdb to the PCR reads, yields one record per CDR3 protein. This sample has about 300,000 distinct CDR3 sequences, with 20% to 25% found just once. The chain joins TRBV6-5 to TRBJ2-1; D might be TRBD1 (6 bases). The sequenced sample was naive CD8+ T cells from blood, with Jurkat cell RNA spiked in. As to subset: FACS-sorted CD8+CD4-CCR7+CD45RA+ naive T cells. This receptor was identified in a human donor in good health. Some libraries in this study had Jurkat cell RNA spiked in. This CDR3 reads CASSYSSRGGEQFF. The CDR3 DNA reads TGTGCCAGCAGTTACTCTTCGCGAGGGGGTGAGCAGTTCTTC.